Listed below are T cell receptor beta chains from one sample, sequenced in a study of cytomegalovirus exposure and HLA in healthy donors. Generated by immunoSEQ multiplex PCR, the TCRdb table keeps only in-frame clones and is missing some. The sample records about 170,000 clones, approximately 76% being singletons. Input material: PBMCs. The source of these receptors is a female donor in good health and CMV-seronegative. Both conserved end residues are part of each CDR3. Fields, in order: D gene, V gene, J gene, clone size, CDR3 protein, CDR3 DNA. The D gene is left open where the match is weak. Only part of the rows carry a size: once, few, many, or a class if the clone is expanded.

>TRBD2|TRBV11-2|TRBJ2-3|-
CASSLEAGGSTDTQYF
TGTGCCAGCAGCTTAGAAGCGGGAGGTAGCACAGATACGCAGTATTTT
>TRBD2|TRBV19|TRBJ2-7|-
CASRLAGRYEQYF
TGTGCCAGTAGGCTAGCGGGACGCTACGAGCAGTACTTC
>TRBD2|TRBV18|TRBJ2-1|-
CASSLLASGSRYNEQFF
TGTGCCAGCTCACTCTTAGCTAGCGGGTCCAGGTACAATGAGCAGTTCTTC
>TRBD2|TRBV7-2|TRBJ2-1|-
CASSRSGSPSYNEQFF
TGTGCCAGCAGCCGTAGCGGGAGCCCATCCTACAATGAGCAGTTCTTC
>-|TRBV5-1|TRBJ1-3|-
CASSADRSSGNTIYF
TGCGCCAGCAGCGCAGACAGGAGCTCTGGAAACACCATATATTTT
>TRBD1|TRBV2|TRBJ2-7|-
CASSERGQGWNEQYF
TGTGCCAGCAGTGAAAGGGGACAGGGGTGGAACGAGCAGTACTTC
>-|TRBV7-8|TRBJ2-7|-
CASSSYSGVDEQYF
TGTGCCAGCAGCTCCTATAGCGGAGTGGACGAGCAGTACTTC
>TRBD1|TRBV9|TRBJ1-2|-
CASSPGTGSYGYTF
TGTGCCAGCAGCCCCGGGACAGGCAGCTATGGCTACACCTTC
>-|TRBV6-5|TRBJ1-2|once
CASSPQGFYGYTF
TGTGCCAGCAGTCCTCAGGGATTCTATGGCTACACCTTC
>-|TRBV6-1|TRBJ1-5|-
CASSVSGGNQPQHF
TGTGCCAGCAGTGTATCAGGGGGCAATCAGCCCCAGCATTTT
>TRBD2|TRBV27|TRBJ2-1|-
CASSFRGVADSYNEQFF
TGTGCCAGCAGTTTCCGGGGGGTAGCGGACTCCTACAATGAGCAGTTCTTC
>-|TRBV19|TRBJ2-3|-
CASSIDVGWQGPDTQYF
TGTGCCAGTAGTATAGATGTGGGTTGGCAGGGCCCAGATACGCAGTATTTT
>-|TRBV5-1|TRBJ2-5|-
CASQATALGETQYF
TGCGCCAGCCAAGCGACAGCCCTTGGGGAGACCCAGTACTTC
>-|TRBV28|TRBJ1-2|-
CASSLYPGANYGYTF
TGTGCCAGCAGTTTATACCCCGGAGCTAACTATGGCTACACCTTC
>-|TRBV7-2|TRBJ2-7|-
CASSLGGSRREQYF
TGTGCCAGCAGCTTAGGTGGTTCACGGAGAGAGCAGTACTTC
>TRBD1|TRBV7-8|TRBJ1-2|once
CASSGGQTFSNYGYTF
TGTGCCAGCAGCGGGGGACAGACCTTCTCTAACTATGGCTACACCTTC
>TRBD1|TRBV5-1|TRBJ2-4|-
CASSPTLSGQGGKNIQYF
TGCGCCAGCAGCCCCACCCTGTCGGGACAGGGGGGAAAAAACATTCAGTACTTC
>TRBD1|TRBV7-6|TRBJ1-5|-
CASSLTGDGQPQHF
TGTGCCAGCAGCCTAACAGGGGACGGTCAGCCCCAGCATTTT
>-|TRBV10-3|TRBJ1-3|-
CAISESGSGSGNTIYF
TGTGCCATCAGTGAGTCGGGCAGCGGGTCAGGAAACACCATATATTTT
>-|TRBV27|TRBJ2-7|few
CASSFATHYEQYF
TGTGCCAGCAGTTTTGCGACTCACTACGAGCAGTACTTC